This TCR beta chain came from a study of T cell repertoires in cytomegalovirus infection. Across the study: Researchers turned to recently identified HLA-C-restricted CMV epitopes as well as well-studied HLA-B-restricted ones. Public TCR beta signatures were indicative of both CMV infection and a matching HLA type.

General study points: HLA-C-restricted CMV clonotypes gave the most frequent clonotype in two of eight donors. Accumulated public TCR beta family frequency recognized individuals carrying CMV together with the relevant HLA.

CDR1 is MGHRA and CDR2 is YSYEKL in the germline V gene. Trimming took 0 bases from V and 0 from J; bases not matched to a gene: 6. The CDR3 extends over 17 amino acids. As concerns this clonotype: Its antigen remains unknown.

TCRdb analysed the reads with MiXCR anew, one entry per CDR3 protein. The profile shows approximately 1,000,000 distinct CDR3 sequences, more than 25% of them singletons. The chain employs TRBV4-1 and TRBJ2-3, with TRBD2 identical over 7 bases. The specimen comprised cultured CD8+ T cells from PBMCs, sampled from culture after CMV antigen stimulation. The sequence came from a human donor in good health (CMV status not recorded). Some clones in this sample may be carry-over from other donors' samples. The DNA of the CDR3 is TGCGCCAGCAGCCAAGATCCAGCGGGGCCGAGCACAGATACGCAGTATTTT. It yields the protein CASSQDPAGPSTDTQYF.